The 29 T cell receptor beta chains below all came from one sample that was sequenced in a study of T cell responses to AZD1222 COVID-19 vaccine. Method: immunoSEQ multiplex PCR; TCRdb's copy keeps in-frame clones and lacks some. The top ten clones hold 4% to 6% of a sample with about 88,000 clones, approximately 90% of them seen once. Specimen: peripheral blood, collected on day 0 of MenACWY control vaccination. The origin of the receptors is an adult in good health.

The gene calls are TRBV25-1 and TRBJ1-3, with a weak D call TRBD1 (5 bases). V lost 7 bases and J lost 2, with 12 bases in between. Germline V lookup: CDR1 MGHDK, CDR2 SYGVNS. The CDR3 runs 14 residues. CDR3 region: CASTNGGTGNTIYF. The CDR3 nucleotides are TGTGCCAGCACCAACGGGGGGACTGGAAACACCATATATTTT. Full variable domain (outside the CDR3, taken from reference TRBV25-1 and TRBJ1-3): EADIYQTPRYLVIGTGKKITLECSQTMGHDKMYWYQQDPGMELHLIHYSYGVNSTEKGDLSSESTVSRIRTEHFPLTLESARPSHTSQYLCASTNGGTGNTIYFGEGSWLTVV.

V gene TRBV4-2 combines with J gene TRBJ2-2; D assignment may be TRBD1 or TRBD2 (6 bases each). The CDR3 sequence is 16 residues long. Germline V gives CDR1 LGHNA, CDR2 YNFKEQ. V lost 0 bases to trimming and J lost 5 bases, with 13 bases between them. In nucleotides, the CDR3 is TGTGCCAGCAGCCAAGAAATAGGGGGAGGAACCGGGGAGCTGTTTTTT. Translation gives CASSQEIGGGTGELFF.

CDR3 sequence: CASRPGTVPYEQYF. CDR3 nucleotide sequence: TGTGCCAGCAGGCCCGGGACGGTGCCCTACGAGCAGTACTTC. The chain employs TRBV6-5 and TRBJ2-7, with D perhaps being TRBD1 or TRBD2 (5 bases each). This CDR3 is 14 amino acids long. Trimming took off 6 bases at V and 2 bases at J, with 14 bases between the two ends. The germline V gene encodes CDR1 MNHEY and CDR2 SVGAGI.

CDR3 loop: CASSKLAGANTGELFF. CDR3 nucleotides: TGTGCCAGTAGTAAATTAGCGGGGGCGAACACCGGGGAGCTGTTTTTT. The chain couples TRBV19 to TRBJ2-2; TRBD2 agrees at 9 bases. This CDR3 spans 16 amino acids. Losses at the gene ends were 4 bases for V and 0 bases for J; bases not matched to a gene: 3. Germline V lookup: CDR1 LNHDA, CDR2 SQIVND (reference sequence). The whole variable domain, remainder taken from reference TRBV19 and TRBJ2-2, is DGGITQSPKYLFRKEGQNVTLSCEQNLNHDAMYWYRQDPGQGLRLIYYSQIVNDFQKGDIAEGYSVSREKKESFPLTVTSAQKNPTAFYLCASSKLAGANTGELFFGEGSRLTVL.

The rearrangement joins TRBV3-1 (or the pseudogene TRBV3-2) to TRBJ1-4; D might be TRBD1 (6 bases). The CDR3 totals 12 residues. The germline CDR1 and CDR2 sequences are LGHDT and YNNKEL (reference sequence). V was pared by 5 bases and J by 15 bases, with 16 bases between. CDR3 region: CASSYQTGSMFF. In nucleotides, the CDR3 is TGTGCCAGCAGCTACCAAACAGGGAGTATGTTTTTT.

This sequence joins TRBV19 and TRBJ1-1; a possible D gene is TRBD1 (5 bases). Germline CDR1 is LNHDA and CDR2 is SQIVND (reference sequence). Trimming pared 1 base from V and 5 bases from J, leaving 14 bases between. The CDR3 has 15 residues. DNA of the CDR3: TGTGCCAGTAGTATAGGTACGCGTGGGGGGACTGAAGCTTTCTTT. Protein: CASSIGTRGGTEAFF. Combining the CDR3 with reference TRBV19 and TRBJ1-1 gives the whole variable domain DGGITQSPKYLFRKEGQNVTLSCEQNLNHDAMYWYRQDPGQGLRLIYYSQIVNDFQKGDIAEGYSVSREKKESFPLTVTSAQKNPTAFYLCASSIGTRGGTEAFFGQGTRLTVV.

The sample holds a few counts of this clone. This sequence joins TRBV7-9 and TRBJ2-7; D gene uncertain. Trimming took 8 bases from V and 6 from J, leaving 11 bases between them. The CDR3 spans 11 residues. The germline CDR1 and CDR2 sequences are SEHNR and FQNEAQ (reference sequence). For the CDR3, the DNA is TGTGCCAGCGGCGTGGTGGGCGAGCAGTACTTC. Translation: CASGVVGEQYF.

The CDR3 DNA sequence: TGTGCCAGCAGCTTAAACTCAGGGCTTTCTGAAGCTTTCTTT. Protein: CASSLNSGLSEAFF. This chain links TRBV7-9 with TRBJ1-1; tentative D call: TRBD1 (5 bases). This CDR3 spans 14 amino acids. The ends were cut back, 2 bases at V and 6 bases at J, with 13 bases in the middle. The germline CDR1 and CDR2 sequences are SEHNR and FQNEAQ (reference sequence).

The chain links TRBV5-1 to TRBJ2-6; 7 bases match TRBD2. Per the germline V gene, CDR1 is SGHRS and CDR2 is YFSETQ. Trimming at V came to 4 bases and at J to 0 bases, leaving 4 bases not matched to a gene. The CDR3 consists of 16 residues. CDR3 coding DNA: TGCGCCAGCAGCACGGGGGGACCCTCTGGGGCCAACGTCCTGACTTTC. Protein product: CASSTGGPSGANVLTF. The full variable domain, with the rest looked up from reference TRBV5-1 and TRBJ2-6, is KAGVTQTPRYLIKTRGQQVTLSCSPISGHRSVSWYQQTPGQGLQFLFEYFSETQRNKGNFPGRFSGRQFSNSRSEMNVSTLELGDSALYLCASSTGGPSGANVLTFGAGSRLTVL.

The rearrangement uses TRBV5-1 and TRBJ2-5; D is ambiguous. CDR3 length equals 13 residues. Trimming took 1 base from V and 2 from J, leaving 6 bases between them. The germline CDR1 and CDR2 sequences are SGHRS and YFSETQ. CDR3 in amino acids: CASSLRQQETQYF. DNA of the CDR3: TGCGCCAGCAGCTTGCGTCAACAAGAGACCCAGTACTTC.

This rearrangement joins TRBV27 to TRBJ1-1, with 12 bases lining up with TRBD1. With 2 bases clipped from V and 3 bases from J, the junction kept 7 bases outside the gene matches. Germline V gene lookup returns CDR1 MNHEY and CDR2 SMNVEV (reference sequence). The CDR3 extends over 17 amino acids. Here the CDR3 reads CASSLRGTGGTHTEAFF. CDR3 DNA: TGTGCCAGCAGTTTACGCGGGACAGGGGGCACGCACACTGAAGCTTTCTTT.

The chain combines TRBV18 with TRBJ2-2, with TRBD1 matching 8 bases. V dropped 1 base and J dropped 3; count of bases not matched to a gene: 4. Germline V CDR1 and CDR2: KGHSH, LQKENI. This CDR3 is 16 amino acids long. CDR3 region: CASSPLGQGHTGELFF. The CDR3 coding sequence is TGTGCCAGCTCACCACTCGGACAGGGTCACACCGGGGAGCTGTTTTTT. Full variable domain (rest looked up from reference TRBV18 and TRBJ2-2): NAGVMQNPRHLVRRRGQEARLRCSPMKGHSHVYWYRQLPEEGLKFMVYLQKENIIDESGMPKERFSAEFPKEGPSILRIQQVVRGDSAAYFCASSPLGQGHTGELFFGEGSRLTVL.

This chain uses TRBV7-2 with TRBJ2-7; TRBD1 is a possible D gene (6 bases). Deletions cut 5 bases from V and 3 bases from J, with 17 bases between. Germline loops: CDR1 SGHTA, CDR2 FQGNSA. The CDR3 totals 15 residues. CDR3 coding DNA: TGTGCCAGCAGCCCAACTACGGACAGAATCTACGAGCAGTACTTC. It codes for CASSPTTDRIYEQYF. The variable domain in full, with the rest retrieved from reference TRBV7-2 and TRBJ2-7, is GAGVSQSPSNKVTEKGKDVELRCDPISGHTALYWYRQSLGQGLEFLIYFQGNSAPDKSGLPSDRFSAERTGGSVSTLTIQRTQQEDSAVYLCASSPTTDRIYEQYFGPGTRLTVT.

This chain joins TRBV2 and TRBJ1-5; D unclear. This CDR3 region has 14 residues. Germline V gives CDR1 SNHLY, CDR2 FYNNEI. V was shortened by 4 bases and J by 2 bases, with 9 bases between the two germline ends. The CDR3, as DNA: TGTGCCAGCAGTGTAGACTTAGGCAATCAGCCCCAGCATTTT. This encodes CASSVDLGNQPQHF.

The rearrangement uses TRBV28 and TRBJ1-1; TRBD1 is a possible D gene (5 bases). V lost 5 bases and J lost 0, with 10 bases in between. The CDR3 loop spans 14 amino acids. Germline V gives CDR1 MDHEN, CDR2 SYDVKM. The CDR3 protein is CASSTRAVNTEAFF. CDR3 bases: TGTGCCAGCAGTACCAGGGCAGTGAACACTGAAGCTTTCTTT.

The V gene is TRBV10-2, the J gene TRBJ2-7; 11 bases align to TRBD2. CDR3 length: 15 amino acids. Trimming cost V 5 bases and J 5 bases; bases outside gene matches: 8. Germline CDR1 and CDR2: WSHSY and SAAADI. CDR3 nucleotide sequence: TGCGCCAGCAGTATGTTTAGCGGGAGGGAGGACGAGCAGTACTTC. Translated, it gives CASSMFSGREDEQYF.

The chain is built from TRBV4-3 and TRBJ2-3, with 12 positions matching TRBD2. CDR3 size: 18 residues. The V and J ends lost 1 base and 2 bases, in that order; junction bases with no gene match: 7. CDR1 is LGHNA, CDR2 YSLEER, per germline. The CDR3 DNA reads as TGCGCCAGCAGCCAAGGGCCTAGCGGGGGGGTTCCCACAGATACGCAGTATTTT. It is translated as CASSQGPSGGVPTDTQYF.

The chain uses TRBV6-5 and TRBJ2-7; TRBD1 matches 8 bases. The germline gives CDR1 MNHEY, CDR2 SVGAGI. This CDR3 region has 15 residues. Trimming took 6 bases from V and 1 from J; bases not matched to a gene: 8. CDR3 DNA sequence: TGTGCCAGCAGCAAGCTGGGACAGGCTTCCTACGAGCAGTACTTC. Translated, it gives CASSKLGQASYEQYF.

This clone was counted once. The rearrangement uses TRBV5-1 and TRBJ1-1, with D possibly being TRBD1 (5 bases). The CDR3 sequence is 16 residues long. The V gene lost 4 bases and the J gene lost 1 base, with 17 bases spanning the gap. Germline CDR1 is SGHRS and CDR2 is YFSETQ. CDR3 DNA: TGCGCCAGCAGCGGGGGGATCGGGAGCTCGAACACTGAAGCTTTCTTT. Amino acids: CASSGGIGSSNTEAFF. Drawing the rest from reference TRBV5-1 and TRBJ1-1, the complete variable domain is KAGVTQTPRYLIKTRGQQVTLSCSPISGHRSVSWYQQTPGQGLQFLFEYFSETQRNKGNFPGRFSGRQFSNSRSEMNVSTLELGDSALYLCASSGGIGSSNTEAFFGQGTRLTVV.

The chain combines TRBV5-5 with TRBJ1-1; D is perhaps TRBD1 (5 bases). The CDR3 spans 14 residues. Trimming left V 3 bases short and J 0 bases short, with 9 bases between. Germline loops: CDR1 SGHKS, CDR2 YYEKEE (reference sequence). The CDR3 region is CASSYLTVNTEAFF. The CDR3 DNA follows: TGTGCCAGCAGCTACCTGACAGTGAACACTGAAGCTTTCTTT.

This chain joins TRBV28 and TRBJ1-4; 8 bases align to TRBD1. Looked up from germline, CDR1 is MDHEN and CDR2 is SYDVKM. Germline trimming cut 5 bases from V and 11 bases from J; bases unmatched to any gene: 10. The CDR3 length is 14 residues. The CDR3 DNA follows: TGTGCCAGCAGTGCGGACAGGGATGAGGGGAAACTGTTTTTT. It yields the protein CASSADRDEGKLFF.

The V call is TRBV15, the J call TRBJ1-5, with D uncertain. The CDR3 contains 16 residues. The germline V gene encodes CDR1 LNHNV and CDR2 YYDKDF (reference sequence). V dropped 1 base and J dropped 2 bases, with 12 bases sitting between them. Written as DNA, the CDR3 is TGTGCCACCAGCAGAGTGGACCGTTCGGGCAATCAGCCCCAGCATTTT. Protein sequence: CATSRVDRSGNQPQHF.

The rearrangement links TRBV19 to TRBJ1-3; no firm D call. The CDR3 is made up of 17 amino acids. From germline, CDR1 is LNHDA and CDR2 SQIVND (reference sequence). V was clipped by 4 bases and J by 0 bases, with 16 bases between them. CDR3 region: CASSKLAPAPSGNTIYF. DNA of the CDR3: TGTGCCAGTAGTAAACTCGCACCAGCCCCCTCTGGAAACACCATATATTTT.

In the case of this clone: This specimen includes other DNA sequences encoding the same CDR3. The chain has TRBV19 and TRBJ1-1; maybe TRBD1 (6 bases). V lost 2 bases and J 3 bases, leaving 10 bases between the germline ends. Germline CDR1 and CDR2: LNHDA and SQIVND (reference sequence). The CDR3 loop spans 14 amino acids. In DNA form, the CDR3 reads TGTGCCAGTAGTATAACAGGGTGGGACACTGAAGCTTTCTTT. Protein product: CASSITGWDTEAFF.

The CDR3 loop is CASSLAGQPYEQYF. CDR3 coding DNA: TGTGCCAGCAGCTTAGCTGGTCAGCCCTACGAGCAGTACTTC. The chain links TRBV7-9 to TRBJ2-7, with D hard to call. CDR3 length: 14 amino acids. The V gene lost 0 bases and the J gene lost 2 bases, with 8 bases spanning the gap. Germline V CDR1 and CDR2: SEHNR, FQNEAQ (reference sequence). The full variable domain, in which reference TRBV7-9 and TRBJ2-7 provide the parts outside the CDR3, is DTGVSQNPRHKITKRGQNVTFRCDPISEHNRLYWYRQTLGQGPEFLTYFQNEAQLEKSRLLSDRFSAERPKGSFSTLEIQRTEQGDSAMYLCASSLAGQPYEQYFGPGTRLTVT.

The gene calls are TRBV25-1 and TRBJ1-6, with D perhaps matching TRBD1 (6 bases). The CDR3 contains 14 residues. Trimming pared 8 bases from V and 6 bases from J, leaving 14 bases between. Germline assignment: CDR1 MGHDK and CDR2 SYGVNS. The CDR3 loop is CASHRGLGNSPLHF. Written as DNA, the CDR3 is TGTGCCAGCCACCGGGGGCTCGGTAATTCACCCCTCCACTTT. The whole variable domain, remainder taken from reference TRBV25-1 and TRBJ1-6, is EADIYQTPRYLVIGTGKKITLECSQTMGHDKMYWYQQDPGMELHLIHYSYGVNSTEKGDLSSESTVSRIRTEHFPLTLESARPSHTSQYLCASHRGLGNSPLHFGNGTRLTVT.

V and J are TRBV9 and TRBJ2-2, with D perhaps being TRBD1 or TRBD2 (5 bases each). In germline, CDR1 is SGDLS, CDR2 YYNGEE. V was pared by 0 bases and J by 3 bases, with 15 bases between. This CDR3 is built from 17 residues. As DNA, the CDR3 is TGTGCCAGCAGCGTAGCTGGCCAGGGAGCTTACACCGGGGAGCTGTTTTTT. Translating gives CASSVAGQGAYTGELFF.

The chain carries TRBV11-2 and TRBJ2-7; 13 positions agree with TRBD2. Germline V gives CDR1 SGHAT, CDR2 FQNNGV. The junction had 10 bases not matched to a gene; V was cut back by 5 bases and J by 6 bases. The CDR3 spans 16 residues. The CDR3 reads CASSQLGLAGIGEQYF. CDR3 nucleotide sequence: TGTGCCAGCAGCCAACTGGGACTAGCGGGAATAGGCGAGCAGTACTTC.

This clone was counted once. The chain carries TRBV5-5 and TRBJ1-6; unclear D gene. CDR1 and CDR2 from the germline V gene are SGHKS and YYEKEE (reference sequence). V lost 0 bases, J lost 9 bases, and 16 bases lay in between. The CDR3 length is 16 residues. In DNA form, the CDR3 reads TGTGCCAGCAGCTTGGTAGAGTTGTCCTCCCGTTCACCCCTCCACTTT. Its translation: CASSLVELSSRSPLHF.